This is a list of T cell receptor beta chains from one sample in a study of vaccination and CD4 T cells after COVID-19. These receptors have no known antigen. TCRdb re-derived calls from the PCR reads in MiXCR, one entry per CDR3 protein. The table lists about 13,000 distinct CDR3 sequences, 25% to 30% of them singletons. The specimen comprised CD4+ T cells from blood, cultured in vitro, sampled before SARS-CoV-2 vaccination. The receptors were gathered from a human donor who received a COVID-19 vaccine. The CDR3 runs from the conserved cysteine through the conserved F or W. A D gene is named only where the DNA matches it firmly. Clone size is not always given. Where it is, it says once, few, many or a class for expanded clones.

D: TRBD1; V: TRBV20-1; J: TRBJ1-2; size: medium-sized; DNA: TGCAGTGCCCCAGCGGGACAGGGGGGCTATGGCTACACCTTC; CDR3: CSAPAGQGGYGYTF
D: NA; V: TRBV5-1; J: TRBJ1-4; size: NA; DNA: TGCGCCAGCAGCGATGACAATTCCTGGGAAAAACTGTTTTTT; CDR3: CASSDDNSWEKLFF
D: NA; V: TRBV10-2; J: TRBJ2-5; size: NA; DNA: TGCGCCAGCAGTGATAAGGACCATCCACAAGAGACCCAGTACTTC; CDR3: CASSDKDHPQETQYF
D: NA; V: TRBV4-2; J: TRBJ1-4; size: NA; DNA: TGTGCCAGCAGCCAAGATTGGAAGGGGTGGGGAGAAAAACTGTTTTTT; CDR3: CASSQDWKGWGEKLFF
D: NA; V: TRBV10-3; J: TRBJ1-1; size: few; DNA: TGTGCCATCACCGTACAGGGCACCCCTGAAGCTTTCTTT; CDR3: CAITVQGTPEAFF
D: NA; V: TRBV6-1; J: TRBJ1-2; size: few; DNA: TGTGCCAGCAGTCCTATGAACAGGGAACGTGGCTACACCTTC; CDR3: CASSPMNRERGYTF
D: TRBD2; V: TRBV6-8; J: TRBJ2-3; size: NA; DNA: TGTGCCAGCAGTTACCGCCCAGCGGGGGGGGGGGATACGCAGTATTTT; CDR3: CASSYRPAGGGDTQYF
D: TRBD2; V: TRBV7-2; J: TRBJ2-3; size: few; DNA: TGTGCCAGCAGTCGAGCGGGGGGTACAGATACGCAGTATTTT; CDR3: CASSRAGGTDTQYF
D: TRBD2; V: TRBV14; J: TRBJ2-5; size: NA; DNA: TGTGCCAGCAGCCAAGGTTATAGGGAGGGAGAGACCCAGTACTTC; CDR3: CASSQGYREGETQYF
D: NA; V: TRBV5-8; J: TRBJ1-1; size: few; DNA: TGTGCCAGCACGCGGAGTTGGAACACTGAAGCTTTCTTT; CDR3: CASTRSWNTEAFF
D: NA; V: TRBV20-1; J: TRBJ2-7; size: few; DNA: TGCAGTGCCAGGGGCACCTACGAGCAGTACTTC; CDR3: CSARGTYEQYF
D: TRBD1; V: TRBV7-3; J: TRBJ1-2; size: NA; DNA: TGTGCCAGCGGGCAGGGGGGGAGCTATGGCTACACCTTC; CDR3: CASGQGGSYGYTF
D: NA; V: TRBV6-1; J: TRBJ2-2; size: NA; DNA: TGTGCCAGCAGGAGGGACCGCACCGGGGAGCTGTTTTTT; CDR3: CASRRDRTGELFF
D: NA; V: TRBV15; J: TRBJ2-3; size: NA; DNA: TGTGCCACCAGCAGAGATGGAGGGCGCACAGATACGCAGTATTTT; CDR3: CATSRDGGRTDTQYF